This TCR beta chain was sequenced during a study of T cell responses to AZD1222 COVID-19 vaccine. Clones were read by immunoSEQ multiplex PCR, and TCRdb kept only the in-frame ones, dropping some. The sample holds 150,000 or so clones; approximately 90% are singletons and the top ten take around 3.1%. CDR3 size: 15 residues. Between the trimmed V and J ends, which lost 3 bases and 0 bases, there was a span of 10 bases. Germline assignment: CDR1 SGHDT and CDR2 YYEEEE. This sequence joins TRBV5-6 and TRBJ1-5; unclear D gene. The TCR sequence derives from an adult in good health. The sequences come from peripheral blood, collected on day 0 of AZD1222 vaccination. CDR3 in amino acids: CASSYSQYSNQPQHF. The CDR3 coding sequence is TGTGCCAGCAGCTATTCCCAGTATAGCAATCAGCCCCAGCATTTT.